Listed below are T cell receptor beta chains from one sample, sequenced in a study of blood T cell repertoires in COVID-19. Repertoires were generated with immunoSEQ multiplex PCR, while TCRdb's copy carries only in-frame clones and drops some. The data contain more than 250,000 clones, about 87% of them seen just once; the ten biggest clones take up roughly 1.2%. The material sequenced was PBMCs or T cells enriched from blood (not recorded which). All receptors come from a woman aged 35 to 49 with acute COVID-19. Each CDR3 is given with its conserved first and last residue. Fields, in order: J gene, D gene, clone size, V gene, CDR3 DNA, CDR3 protein. D genes are given only for firm matches. The size field is filled for only some rows; it gives once, few, many or a size class.

TRBJ2-5 TRBD2 . TRBV25-1 TGTGCCAGCAGTCGGGGGGGGTACCAAGAGACCCAGTACTTC CASSRGGYQETQYF
TRBJ2-7 TRBD1 . TRBV19 TGTGCCAGTAGTAGACGGGACAGATCCTACGAGCAGTACTTC CASSRRDRSYEQYF
TRBJ1-1 . . TRBV28 TGTGCCAGCACCCTGAACCGACGGGGTGAAGCTTTCTTT CASTLNRRGEAFF
TRBJ1-5 . once TRBV5-1 TGCGCCAGCAGCTTGACAGGTCCGAATCAGCCCCAGCATTTT CASSLTGPNQPQHF
TRBJ2-1 TRBD2 . TRBV29-1 TGCAGCGTTGAAGGGCTAGCGGGACCTCCCCAGTTCTTC CSVEGLAGPPQFF
TRBJ2-5 TRBD1 . TRBV28 TGTGCCAGCAGTCCCCTGACAGGGGCGAATCAAGAGACCCAGTACTTC CASSPLTGANQETQYF
TRBJ2-5 TRBD2 . TRBV4-3 TGCGCCAGCAGCCAAGTTAGGACTAGCGCGACCCAGTACTTC CASSQVRTSATQYF
TRBJ2-3 TRBD1 . TRBV7-2 TGTGCCAGCAGCCTGTCCCGAGGACAGGGGCTAGACACAGATACGCAGTATTTT CASSLSRGQGLDTDTQYF
TRBJ1-3 TRBD1 . TRBV5-1 TGCGCCAGCAGCCTCTACACCCCGGGGACAGGGGGAACATTTGCTGGAAACACCATATATTTT CASSLYTPGTGGTFAGNTIYF
TRBJ2-1 . . TRBV11-2 TGTGCCAGCAGCCCCCACGGTGAGCAGTTCTTC CASSPHGEQFF
TRBJ1-3 TRBD1 . TRBV7-2 TGTGCCAGCAGCGCCTCCGGGGGACAGGTCTTCTTT CASSASGGQVFF
TRBJ1-1 . . TRBV27 TGTGCCAGCGGTAGGAACACTGAAGCTTTCTTT CASGRNTEAFF
TRBJ1-6 TRBD1 . TRBV28 TGTGCCAGCAGAACTTCGGGACAGAGTCTTTCCGGTAATTCACCCCTCCACTTT CASRTSGQSLSGNSPLHF
TRBJ2-7 . . TRBV5-1 TGCGCCAGCAGCTTGGATGTGACATACTACGAGCAGTACTTC CASSLDVTYYEQYF
TRBJ1-5 . few TRBV19 TGTGCCAGTAGTATAGGGACGGGGTGGAGGGGACGAAATCAGCCCCAGCATTTT CASSIGTGWRGRNQPQHF
TRBJ2-5 TRBD2 once TRBV9 TGTGCCAGCAGCGTAGGAGCGGGAGGAGGAATAGAGACCCAGTACTTC CASSVGAGGGIETQYF
TRBJ2-1 TRBD2 . TRBV7-9 TGTGCCAGCAGCTTAGCGCATCAGGGACTACCTAGGCAGTTCTTC CASSLAHQGLPRQFF
TRBJ2-3 TRBD2 . TRBV7-2 TGTGCCAGCAGCCACATAGCGGGAGGCACAGATACGCAGTATTTT CASSHIAGGTDTQYF
TRBJ2-1 . . TRBV6-2/TRBV6-3 TGTGCCAGCAGTTACCCAGGGAACGATGAGCAGTTCTTC CASSYPGNDEQFF
TRBJ2-7 TRBD2 . TRBV6-5 TGTGCCAGCAGTTACTCGAACGGGAGGGACGGGGAGCAGTACTTC CASSYSNGRDGEQYF
TRBJ2-7 . . TRBV3-1/TRBV3-2 TGTGCCAGCAGCCAAGCGTACGAGCAGTACTTC CASSQAYEQYF
TRBJ1-2 . . TRBV5-5 TGTGCCAGCAGCTTGGGAGAACACTATGGCTACACCTTC CASSLGEHYGYTF
TRBJ1-2 TRBD1 . TRBV7-9 TGTGCCAGCAGCTTAGAAGGACAGGGGGCAGCAAGCTATGGCTACACCTTC CASSLEGQGAASYGYTF
TRBJ2-5 TRBD2 . TRBV28 TGTGCCAGCAGTTTCGGCGGGAGGGCCTCGGGGGAGACCCAGTACTTC CASSFGGRASGETQYF
TRBJ1-2 . once TRBV12-3/TRBV12-4 TGTGCCAGCAGTTTCGGGGGCTACACCTTC CASSFGGYTF
TRBJ1-1 . . TRBV19 TGTGCCAGTAGTCCTTGGGGGGGGACTAACACTGAAGCTTTCTTT CASSPWGGTNTEAFF
TRBJ1-2 TRBD1 . TRBV9 TGTGCCAGCATAGGACAGGAGGAGTACACCTTC CASIGQEEYTF
TRBJ2-7 TRBD1 . TRBV7-8 TGTGCCAGCAGCTTAGGTACCGGGACAGGTGGCGAGCAGTACTTC CASSLGTGTGGEQYF
TRBJ2-3 TRBD1 . TRBV18 TGTGCCAGCTCACCAGGGACAGGGGGCTCAACGCAGTATTTT CASSPGTGGSTQYF
TRBJ2-2 TRBD2 . TRBV11-2 TGTGCCAGCAGCCCACGGGGTCTAGCGGGAGGTACTGGGGAGCTGTTTTTT CASSPRGLAGGTGELFF
TRBJ2-7 . . TRBV24-1 TGTGCCACCAGTGATTTTAAGGACAACTCCTACGAGCAGTACTTC CATSDFKDNSYEQYF